The 24 T cell receptor beta chains below were found in one sample sequenced in a study of blood T cell repertoires in COVID-19. Libraries were prepared by immunoSEQ multiplex PCR; TCRdb keeps only in-frame clonotypes and omits some of them. The sample shows 200,000 or so clones, more than 85% of them seen only once. The sequencing sample was made of peripheral blood. Receptors originate from a man in his 60s with acute or convalescent COVID-19.

The chain recombines TRBV3-1 (or the pseudogene TRBV3-2) with TRBJ2-7, with TRBD2 as a possible D gene (7 bases). Germline loops: CDR1 LGHDT, CDR2 YNNKEL (reference sequence). The CDR3 loop spans 16 amino acids. Trimming stripped 1 base from V and 1 base from J, with 14 bases between. In nucleotides, the CDR3 is TGTGCCAGCAGCCAAGGGGGGGGCTACCCGTCCTACGAGCAGTACTTC. Its protein product is CASSQGGGYPSYEQYF.

This chain uses TRBV7-2 with TRBJ2-7, with TRBD1 matching over 10 bases. Germline CDR1 SGHTA, CDR2 FQGNSA. CDR3 size: 14 residues. V was pared by 4 bases and J by 7 bases, with 7 bases of the junction left unmatched. In DNA form, the CDR3 reads TGTGCCAGCAGCTCCGGACAGGGGGTTCGGGAGCAGTACTTC. Its translation: CASSSGQGVREQYF.

This clone appeared a single time. J is TRBJ1-5 and V is TRBV9, with 11 bases matching TRBD1. The CDR3 is 15 residues long. The ends lost 4 bases at V and 7 bases at J; junction bases unmatched: 7. CDR1 and CDR2 from the germline V gene are SGDLS and YYNGEE. The DNA for the CDR3 is TGTGCCAGCAGCCCCAGGACAGGGGGCGACCAGCCCCAGCATTTT. It codes for CASSPRTGGDQPQHF.

This rearrangement joins TRBV24-1 to TRBJ1-5; 7 bases are a match to TRBD1. The V and J ends lost 7 bases and 4 bases, in that order; junction bases with no gene match: 9. The CDR3 loop spans 15 amino acids. Looked up from germline, CDR1 is KGHDR and CDR2 is SFDVKD. The CDR3 bases are TGTGCCACCAGCCCCGGACAGGCGATTAATCAGCCCCAGCATTTT. Its translation is CATSPGQAINQPQHF.

V is TRBV6-1 and J is TRBJ1-1; TRBD1 agrees at 9 bases. CDR1 and CDR2 (germline): MNHNS, SASEGT. The CDR3 sequence is 16 residues long. J gave up 1 base and V 4 bases, and 7 bases lay outside the gene matches. The CDR3 DNA is TGTGCCAGCAGTGGAGGACAGGGGAGAGGGAACACTGAAGCTTTCTTT. Protein: CASSGGQGRGNTEAFF.

This clone was detected ten times or more. The chain recombines TRBV7-3 with TRBJ1-1, with a weak D call TRBD1 (6 bases). V gave up 1 base and J gave up 5 bases, with 14 bases separating them. This CDR3 contains 15 residues. From germline, CDR1 is SGHTA and CDR2 FQGTGA. Here the CDR3 reads CASSLSAQGITEAFF. DNA of the CDR3: TGTGCCAGCAGCTTAAGCGCACAGGGAATAACTGAAGCTTTCTTT.

CDR3 in DNA: TGTGCCAGCAGTTTCCCAGACAGGGAGGCAGAGACCCAGTACTTC. Translated: CASSFPDREAETQYF. The chain couples TRBV28 to TRBJ2-5, with a tentative D call TRBD1 (7 bases). This CDR3 comprises 15 residues. CDR1 is MDHEN, CDR2 SYDVKM, per germline. V gave up 3 bases and J gave up 4 bases, with 15 bases separating them.

J is TRBJ1-1 and V is TRBV28; 7 bases align to TRBD1. The germline V gene encodes CDR1 MDHEN and CDR2 SYDVKM. The length of the CDR3 is 15 residues. With 5 bases clipped from V and 5 bases from J, the junction kept 11 bases outside the gene matches. The CDR3 is CASSPQTGRRTEAFF. DNA for the CDR3: TGTGCCAGCAGTCCGCAGACAGGGAGGAGGACTGAAGCTTTCTTT.

This clone has just one count. The V and J genes are TRBV27 and TRBJ1-6; possible D gene TRBD1, 6 bases. The V end lost 4 bases, the J end lost 7 bases, and 11 bases lay between the germline ends. CDR3 size: 14 residues. Looked up from germline, CDR1 is MNHEY and CDR2 is SMNVEV (reference sequence). CDR3 sequence reads: CASSSLTGNSPLHF. In DNA form, the CDR3 reads TGTGCCAGCAGTTCTCTAACAGGGAATTCACCCCTCCACTTT.

The CDR3 DNA reads TGTGCCAGTAGCGGAAGGGGAACCGTCCCCTACGAGCAGTACTTC. Residues: CASSGRGTVPYEQYF. The chain carries TRBV19 and TRBJ2-7, with D maybe TRBD1 (5 bases). The CDR3 consists of 15 residues. V lost 6 bases to trimming and J lost 2 bases, with 17 bases between them. Looked up from germline, CDR1 is LNHDA and CDR2 is SQIVND (reference sequence).

The CDR3 region is CASSLVQGEQYF. The DNA for the CDR3 is TGTGCCAGCAGCTTGGTACAGGGCGAGCAGTACTTC. The chain has TRBV5-5 and TRBJ2-7, with D perhaps matching TRBD1 (6 bases). Per germline, CDR1 SGHKS and CDR2 YYEKEE (reference sequence). The V gene lost 0 bases and the J gene lost 6 bases, with 7 bases spanning the gap. The CDR3 covers 12 residues.

Here the CDR3 reads CASSQGGQGAGFGEQYF. CDR3 bases: TGTGCCAGCAGCCAAGGAGGTCAGGGGGCCGGTTTTGGCGAGCAGTACTTC. The V call is TRBV14, the J call TRBJ2-7; 8 bases agree with TRBD1. V lost 1 base, J lost 6 bases, and 14 bases stayed unmatched. CDR1 is SGHDN, CDR2 FVKESK, per germline. CDR3 length equals 17 residues.

The chain employs TRBV19 and TRBJ2-2; D not resolved. The CDR3 has 15 residues. Between the trimmed V and J ends, which lost 3 bases and 0 bases, there was a span of 8 bases. The germline gives CDR1 LNHDA, CDR2 SQIVND (reference sequence). The DNA of the CDR3 is TGTGCCAGTAGTATGAGATCCCCGAACACCGGGGAGCTGTTTTTT. Amino acids: CASSMRSPNTGELFF.

V and J are TRBV29-1 and TRBJ2-1; 8 positions match TRBD2. The V gene end was trimmed by 0 bases and the J gene end by 8 bases; junction bases not matched to a gene: 12. This CDR3 is built from 16 residues. From germline, CDR1 is SQVTM and CDR2 ANQGSEA. The chain's CDR3 is CSVEDGGAASGDEQFF. In DNA form, the CDR3 reads TGCAGCGTTGAAGACGGGGGGGCAGCCTCGGGCGATGAGCAGTTCTTC.

V usage is TRBV27 and J usage is TRBJ2-3; D possibly corresponds to TRBD2 (5 bases). Germline V gene data show CDR1 as MNHEY and CDR2 as SMNVEV (reference sequence). The V end was cut by 5 bases, the J end by 6 bases, with 18 bases between. CDR3 length equals 15 residues. The CDR3, as DNA: TGTGCCAGCAGTCCACCCATGCGGGCCCCCGATACGCAGTATTTT. This translates into CASSPPMRAPDTQYF.

The V gene is TRBV3-1 (or the pseudogene TRBV3-2), the J gene TRBJ1-6, with 8 bases that match TRBD1. The CDR3 runs 17 residues. Germline CDR1 reads LGHDT; CDR2 reads YNNKEL (reference sequence). V shed 6 bases and J 7 bases; nucleotides not matched to a gene: 14. The CDR3 loop reads CASRGQGAYGGNSPLHF. DNA for the CDR3: TGTGCCAGCAGAGGTCAGGGGGCTTACGGTGGAAATTCACCCCTCCACTTT.

This CDR3 reads CATSRVQGARNEKLFF. The CDR3 DNA reads TGTGCCACCAGCAGAGTGCAGGGGGCGCGGAATGAAAAACTGTTTTTT. This sequence joins TRBV15 and TRBJ1-4, with 8 bases that match TRBD1. The CDR3 contains 16 residues. Trimming took 1 base from V and 5 from J; bases not matched to a gene: 6. In germline, CDR1 is LNHNV, CDR2 YYDKDF (reference sequence).

This chain uses TRBV18 with TRBJ1-2; TRBD1 matches at 10 bases. The CDR3 sequence is 15 residues long. V lost 3 bases to trimming and J lost 6 bases; unmatched junction nucleotides: 7. Germline-derived CDR1 and CDR2 are KGHSH and LQKENI. CDR3 residues: CASSPTGQGTNGYTF. The CDR3 nucleotides read TGTGCCAGCTCACCGACGGGACAGGGGACCAATGGCTACACCTTC. Combining the CDR3 with reference TRBV18 and TRBJ1-2 gives the whole variable domain NAGVMQNPRHLVRRRGQEARLRCSPMKGHSHVYWYRQLPEEGLKFMVYLQKENIIDESGMPKERFSAEFPKEGPSILRIQQVVRGDSAAYFCASSPTGQGTNGYTFGSGTRLTVV.

This rearrangement joins TRBV6-5 to TRBJ1-5; TRBD1 matches at 8 bases. V shed 6 bases, J shed 4 bases, and the junction held 5 bases outside the gene matches. This CDR3 is 14 amino acids long. Germline CDR1 MNHEY, CDR2 SVGAGI. The CDR3 DNA reads as TGTGCCAGCAGGAATGACAGGGGAAATCAGCCCCAGCATTTT. Translated, it gives CASRNDRGNQPQHF.

The rearrangement uses TRBV3-1 (or the pseudogene TRBV3-2) and TRBJ2-3, with 9 bases lining up with TRBD2. This CDR3 is built from 17 residues. Germline V gene sequence: CDR1 LGHDT, CDR2 YNNKEL (reference sequence). V lost 1 base to trimming and J lost 2 bases; unmatched junction nucleotides: 7. The CDR3 DNA sequence: TGTGCCAGCAGCCAAGGGGCTAGCGGGGCCTACACAGATACGCAGTATTTT. This gives the protein CASSQGASGAYTDTQYF.

The chain links TRBV5-1 to TRBJ2-3; D not resolved. The CDR3 runs 18 residues. The germline V and J ends were trimmed by 0 bases and 2 bases, with 19 bases remaining between them. Germline loops: CDR1 SGHRS, CDR2 YFSETQ. CDR3 nucleotides: TGCGCCAGCAGCTTGGCAAACCCTCCAGGCTCCCCCACAGATACGCAGTATTTT. This sequence encodes CASSLANPPGSPTDTQYF.

The chain employs TRBV3-1 (or the pseudogene TRBV3-2) and TRBJ2-3, with 9 nucleotides matching TRBD1. With V trimmed by 3 bases and J by 2 bases, 6 bases remained unmatched. Germline V CDR1 and CDR2: LGHDT, YNNKEL (reference sequence). This CDR3 spans 16 amino acids. CDR3 region: CASSQWTGVNTDTQYF. Here the CDR3 DNA reads TGTGCCAGCAGCCAGTGGACAGGGGTTAACACAGATACGCAGTATTTT.

The rearrangement links TRBV28 to TRBJ2-3; 11 nucleotides agree with TRBD2. This CDR3 spans 14 amino acids. Per the germline V gene, CDR1 is MDHEN and CDR2 is SYDVKM. Trimming cost V 4 bases and J 5 bases; bases outside gene matches: 2. CDR3 bases: TGTGCCAGCAGTTCCACTAGCGGGGGAGATACGCAGTATTTT. Translation: CASSSTSGGDTQYF.

The V call is TRBV4-1, the J call TRBJ2-2; weak D call: TRBD2 (8 bases). Trimming stripped 4 bases from V and 6 bases from J, with 15 bases between. The CDR3 is 15 residues long. The germline V gene encodes CDR1 MGHRA and CDR2 YSYEKL. CDR3: CASSPGGGRSGELFF. The CDR3 bases are TGCGCCAGCAGCCCGGGAGGGGGCCGGTCCGGGGAGCTGTTTTTT.